The present T cell receptor beta chain was sequenced within a study of regulatory T cells in long-lasting Graves disease. This clonotype was recorded a few times. The DNA is omitted, as the CDR3 cannot be located on it reliably, and the CDR3 follows TCRdb's listing. Stated time point: newly diagnosed GD, antithyroid drugs for less than 3 months. PBMC RNA served as the TCR library source. Combining iRepertoire HTBI primers with Arm-PCR of CDR3 regions, the authors built TCR beta libraries. TCRdb fed the multiplex PCR reads into MiXCR, producing one record per CDR3 protein. Here the sample spans 350,000 to 500,000 distinct CDR3 sequences, about a sixth being singletons. The CDR3 spans 14 amino acids, including both terminal residues. Germline-derived CDR1 and CDR2 are LGHNA and YSLEER. The same sample was also used in a study of T cells in Graves' hyperthyroidism and ophthalmopathy. As that report states: The majority of expanded thyroid clonotypes above 0.001 also appeared in blood.

V usage is TRBV4-3 and J usage is TRBJ2-2. The sample consisted of peripheral blood mononuclear cells (PBMCs), taken at new diagnosis, from a patient treated with antithyroid drugs. The sequence derives from a woman younger than 35 with Graves disease. CDR3 region: CASSQECTPGSCFF.